These T cell receptor beta chains were read from a single sample in a study of T-cell reconstitution after alpha-beta-depleted transplantation in children. TCRdb analysed the PCR reads with MiXCR anew, one entry per CDR3 protein. The table has fewer than 120,000 distinct CDR3 sequences, about a tenth seen once; the top ten hold over 8%. Source: PBMCs from the stem cell graft donor, taken from the stem cell graft. These receptors were obtained from a human donor who donated a stem cell graft to a child with acute lymphoblastic leukemia. Both conserved end residues are part of each CDR3. A D gene is named only where the DNA matches it firmly. Rows may omit the clone size; those that give it use once, few, many or a size class.

V	D	J	size	CDR3	DNA
TRBV7-6	TRBD2	TRBJ2-1	NA	CASSRTSNEQFF	TGTGCCAGCAGCCGGACTAGTAATGAGCAGTTCTTC
TRBV6-1	NA	TRBJ2-4	many	CASSEESSDAKNIQYF	TGTGCCAGCAGTGAAGAGTCTAGCGACGCCAAAAACATTCAGTACTTC
TRBV28	TRBD2	TRBJ2-7	NA	CASRPGLAGVYEQYF	TGTGCCAGCAGGCCGGGACTAGCGGGAGTCTACGAGCAGTACTTC
TRBV7-2	NA	TRBJ2-7	NA	CASTLGTARLEQYF	TGTGCCAGCACCTTAGGGACCGCCCGCCTCGAGCAGTACTTC
TRBV7-2	TRBD2	TRBJ2-7	many	CASSFPGGEYEQYF	TGTGCCAGCAGCTTCCCCGGGGGGGAGTACGAGCAGTACTTC
TRBV6-2/TRBV6-3	NA	TRBJ2-7	many	CASTMGWEQYF	TGTGCCAGCACGATGGGCTGGGAGCAGTACTTC
TRBV7-9	TRBD1	TRBJ1-4	many	CASSTQGQGGEKLFF	TGTGCCAGCAGCACCCAGGGACAGGGTGGTGAAAAACTGTTTTTT
TRBV7-2	NA	TRBJ2-3	many	CASSLDGRRITDTQYF	TGTGCCAGCAGCTTAGATGGGAGGCGTATCACAGATACGCAGTATTTT
TRBV7-9	TRBD2	TRBJ2-7	many	CASSTLGGFYEQYF	TGTGCCAGCAGCACACTGGGGGGGTTCTACGAGCAGTACTTC
TRBV6-5	NA	TRBJ1-4	few	CASLKLGGGSNEKLFF	TGTGCCAGCCTGAAACTGGGGGGGGGGTCTAATGAAAAACTGTTTTTT
TRBV30	NA	TRBJ1-3	NA	CAGVDQVSSGNTIYF	TGTGCCGGGGTCGATCAGGTCAGCTCTGGAAACACCATATATTTT
TRBV5-6	NA	TRBJ2-3	many	CASSSGRLLDTQYF	TGTGCCAGCAGCTCGGGACGACTTCTTGATACGCAGTATTTT
TRBV6-5	NA	TRBJ1-1	many	CASSYSDEGWSNTEAFF	TGTGCCAGCAGTTACTCGGATGAGGGCTGGTCGAACACTGAAGCTTTCTTT
TRBV10-3	NA	TRBJ2-5	many	CAISESIGPPWLETQYF	TGTGCCATCAGTGAGTCGATTGGGCCCCCGTGGCTTGAGACCCAGTACTTC
TRBV5-6	NA	TRBJ2-7	NA	CASSPGPPYEQYF	TGTGCCAGCAGCCCCGGGCCCCCCTACGAGCAGTACTTC
TRBV6-5	TRBD1	TRBJ1-5	many	CASTRQGPNQPQHF	TGTGCCAGCACCCGACAGGGGCCAAACCAGCCCCAGCATTTT
TRBV7-9	NA	TRBJ2-2	many	CASSHGGTGELFF	TGTGCCAGCAGCCATGGGGGGACCGGGGAGCTGTTTTTT
TRBV3-1	NA	TRBJ2-1	many	CASSQISESSYNEQFF	TGTGCCAGCAGCCAAATAAGCGAGAGCTCCTACAATGAGCAGTTCTTC
TRBV6-1	NA	TRBJ1-5	many	CASSAGTGGQPQHF	TGTGCCAGCAGTGCCGGGACGGGGGGACAGCCCCAGCATTTT
TRBV4-2	NA	TRBJ2-6	many	CASSQDPGFGANVLTF	TGTGCCAGCAGCCAAGACCCCGGGTTTGGGGCCAACGTCCTGACTTTC
TRBV4-1	NA	TRBJ1-1	many	CASSQEEGVLLMNTEAFF	TGCGCCAGCAGCCAAGAAGAGGGCGTACTGCTAATGAACACTGAAGCTTTCTTT
TRBV6-2/TRBV6-3	NA	TRBJ2-5	many	CASNEGAETQYF	TGTGCCAGCAATGAGGGCGCGGAGACCCAGTACTTC
TRBV12-3/TRBV12-4	NA	TRBJ2-7	NA	CASSEGDPRSQQYF	TGTGCCAGCAGTGAGGGAGATCCGAGGTCCCAGCAGTACTTC
TRBV5-6	NA	TRBJ1-4	NA	CASSPGPPRGMGNEKLFF	TGTGCCAGCAGCCCGGGGCCCCCCCGCGGAATGGGTAATGAAAAACTGTTTTTT
TRBV5-1	TRBD2	TRBJ2-3	many	CASSEVPGLAGDTQYF	TGCGCCAGCAGCGAAGTCCCGGGACTAGCGGGGGATACGCAGTATTTT
TRBV29-1	NA	TRBJ2-7	many	CSVDRGAAEEQYF	TGCAGCGTTGATCGGGGAGCAGCAGAAGAGCAGTACTTC
TRBV6-6	NA	TRBJ2-3	many	CASSYSQDTQYF	TGTGCCAGCAGTTACTCTCAAGATACGCAGTATTTT
TRBV20-1	NA	TRBJ2-2	many	CSAEVATGRTGELFF	TGCAGTGCCGAGGTTGCGACAGGGAGGACCGGGGAGCTGTTTTTT
TRBV21-1	NA	TRBJ1-1	many	CASSKGAGLGQNTEAFF	TGTGCCAGCAGCAAAGGCGCAGGGTTGGGGCAGAACACTGAAGCTTTCTTT
TRBV5-5	NA	TRBJ1-2	many	CASSKSLNYGYTF	TGTGCCAGCAGCAAGAGTCTTAACTATGGCTACACCTTC
TRBV7-6	NA	TRBJ1-1	many	CASSLAPRGNTEAFF	TGTGCCAGCAGCTTAGCGCCCCGGGGGAACACTGAAGCTTTCTTT
TRBV6-1	NA	TRBJ2-1	many	CANARTADNEQFF	TGTGCCAATGCAAGGACAGCGGACAATGAGCAGTTCTTC
TRBV20-1	TRBD2	TRBJ2-1	many	CSARTHSGGKYNEQFF	TGCAGTGCTAGAACACATAGCGGGGGGAAATACAATGAGCAGTTCTTC